The text below deals with one T cell receptor beta chain. The sample belongs to a study of blood T cell repertoires in COVID-19. About the research overall: PBMCs, B-cell-depleted T cells, or T cells were the source of the cDNA or gDNA that made up the material.

Data came from immunoSEQ multiplex PCR; TCRdb stores just in-frame clones and leaves some out. The table has about 140,000 clones, roughly 87% seen once. The sequence was collected from a man aged 70 or older with acute or convalescent COVID-19. Specimen: peripheral blood.

Here the CDR3 reads CASSLSATGVTDTQYF. For the CDR3, the DNA is TGTGCCAGCAGTTTATCCGCCACAGGGGTCACAGATACGCAGTATTTT. The chain links TRBV27 to TRBJ2-3, with 7 bases aligning to TRBD1. J gave up 2 bases and V 0 bases, and 5 bases lay outside the gene matches. CDR3 length: 16 amino acids. CDR1 is MNHEY, CDR2 SMNVEV, per germline (reference sequence).